Shown below are 22 T cell receptor beta chains from a single sample sequenced in a study of cytomegalovirus exposure and HLA in healthy donors. It was with 60 Vbeta and 13 Jbeta primers that the PCR ran. Clones were read by immunoSEQ multiplex PCR, and TCRdb kept only the in-frame ones, dropping some. The sample lists around 92,000 clones, about 85% occurring once. Material for sequencing was PBMCs. The source of these receptors is a female donor in good health and CMV-seropositive.

The chain employs TRBV25-1 and TRBJ2-1; D uncertain. This CDR3 spans 16 amino acids. Germline values: CDR1 MGHDK, CDR2 SYGVNS. Trimming removed 2 bases at V and 4 bases at J, with 15 bases between. The CDR3 DNA reads as TGTGCCAGCAGTGAACAACTTTACTGGCGGTACAATGAGCAGTTCTTC. It translates to CASSEQLYWRYNEQFF.

Concerning this clone itself: The junction shows a germline mismatch at one end, possibly a read error. Within the sample, other DNA sequences also encode this same CDR3. The chain joins TRBV2 to TRBJ2-3, with TRBD2 matching over 8 bases. Germline assignment: CDR1 SNHLY and CDR2 FYNNEI. This CDR3 comprises 16 residues. The CDR3 nucleotides read TGTGCCAGCATCCGAACGGGGGCGGGAGGCACAGATACACAGTATTTT. It codes for CASIRTGAGGTDTQYF. Filled out from reference TRBV2 and TRBJ2-3, the complete variable domain reads EPEVTQTPSHQVTQMGQEVILRCVPISNHLYFYWYRQILGQKVEFLVSFYNNEISEKSEIFDDQFSVERPDGSNFTLKIRSTKLEDSAMYFCASIRTGAGGTDTQYFGPGTRLTVL.

V gene TRBV11-3 combines with J gene TRBJ2-1, with 14 bases lining up with TRBD2. The V gene end was trimmed by 5 bases and the J gene end by 5 bases; junction bases not matched to a gene: 5. Germline values: CDR1 SGHNT, CDR2 YENEEA. The CDR3 contains 16 residues. For the CDR3, the DNA is TGTGCCAGCAGCATCGGGGGACTAGCGGGGGACAATGAGCAGTTCTTC. It yields the protein CASSIGGLAGDNEQFF. Together with reference TRBV11-3 and TRBJ2-1, the CDR3 gives the full variable domain: EAGVVQSPRYKIIEKKQPVAFWCNPISGHNTLYWYLQNLGQGPELLIRYENEEAVDDSQLPKDRFSAERLKGVDSTLKIQPAELGDSAVYLCASSIGGLAGDNEQFFGPGTRLTVL.

The J gene is TRBJ2-7, the V gene TRBV5-1; TRBD2 matches 7 bases. Germline values: CDR1 SGHRS, CDR2 YFSETQ. V was pared by 0 bases and J by 4 bases, with 13 bases of the junction left unmatched. This CDR3 comprises 17 residues. CDR3 loop: CASSLALSASGRYEQYF. The CDR3 DNA reads as TGCGCCAGCAGCTTGGCTTTATCGGCTAGCGGTCGATACGAGCAGTACTTC.

V and J are TRBV30 and TRBJ1-5; no reliable D call. Germline CDR1 GTSNPN, CDR2 SVGIG (reference sequence). CDR3 length: 14 amino acids. Trimming cost V 1 base and J 3 bases, with 10 bases left between them. CDR3 protein: CAWSEINNNQPQHF. CDR3 in DNA: TGTGCCTGGAGTGAAATCAACAACAATCAGCCCCAGCATTTT.

J is TRBJ1-4 and V is TRBV30; D gene unclear. This CDR3 region has 13 residues. Germline CDR1 and CDR2: GTSNPN and SVGIG (reference sequence). The V end was cut by 2 bases, the J end by 4 bases, with 8 bases between. CDR3 residues: CAWSPNNNEKLFF. Written as DNA, the CDR3 is TGTGCCTGGAGTCCGAACAATAATGAAAAACTGTTTTTT.

This rearrangement joins TRBV12-5 to TRBJ2-5; no definite D call. The CDR3 has 14 amino acids. Germline CDR1 reads LGHNT; CDR2 reads FRNRAP. The V gene lost 5 bases and the J gene lost 3 bases, with 13 bases spanning the gap. Here the CDR3 DNA reads TGTGCTAGTGGTCCCCCAAGCATCGAAGAGACCCAGTACTTC. Protein: CASGPPSIEETQYF. Filled out from reference TRBV12-5 and TRBJ2-5, the complete variable domain reads DARVTQTPRHKVTEMGQEVTMRCQPILGHNTVFWYRQTMMQGLELLAYFRNRAPLDDSGMPKDRFSAEMPDATLATLKIQPSEPRDSAVYFCASGPPSIEETQYFGPGTRLLVL.

This rearrangement joins TRBV28 to TRBJ1-3; tentatively, D is TRBD1 (6 bases). V lost 3 bases and J 1 base, leaving 19 bases between the germline ends. Germline CDR1 reads MDHEN; CDR2 reads SYDVKM. This CDR3 has 18 residues. CDR3 nucleotides: TGTGCCAGCAGTTTTTGGGGGGGGCAACAGGGATCTGGAAACACCATATATTTT. This codes for CASSFWGGQQGSGNTIYF.

As regards this clone: Germline and junction disagree at one end, which may indicate a read error. The J gene is TRBJ1-1, the V gene TRBV27, with TRBD1 matching 8 bases. This CDR3 is built from 13 residues. Germline V gene sequence: CDR1 MNHEY, CDR2 SMNVEV (reference sequence). As DNA, the CDR3 is TGTGCCAGCAGTCTATCAATCGACAGGGGTGCTTTCTTT. Residues: CASSLSIDRGAFF.

The gene calls are TRBV6-1 and TRBJ2-5, with TRBD1 matching over 7 bases. The CDR3 loop spans 15 amino acids. Germline assignment: CDR1 MNHNS and CDR2 SASEGT. After removal of 2 bases from V and 4 bases from J, the junction contained 7 bases not matched to a gene. CDR3 residues: CASSEQQGLGETQYF. CDR3 sequence (DNA): TGTGCCAGCAGTGAACAACAGGGGCTCGGAGAGACCCAGTACTTC.

This clone was seen just once. The V call is TRBV23-1, the J call TRBJ2-7, with D possibly matching TRBD2 (5 bases). TRBV23-1 is noted as an ORF with a role that remains uncertain. The CDR3 has 13 residues. Trimming took off 6 bases at V and 3 bases at J, with 12 bases between the two ends. CDR3 sequence (DNA): TGCGCCAGCAGGAGGACTTCTTGCTACGAGCAGTACTTC. It encodes CASRRTSCYEQYF.

There are a few counts of this clone. This chain uses TRBV2 with TRBJ1-2, with 10 bases fitting TRBD1. This CDR3 contains 15 residues. The V segment lost 6 bases and the J segment 6 bases; nucleotides outside the gene matches: 10. Germline CDR1 and CDR2: SNHLY and FYNNEI. CDR3 in DNA: TGTGCCAGCAGCCGACAGGGGGCGCAGTCAAATGGCTACACCTTC. Amino acids: CASSRQGAQSNGYTF.

This chain uses TRBV7-9 with TRBJ1-4, with D unresolved. The CDR3 consists of 14 residues. Germline V gives CDR1 SEHNR, CDR2 FQNEAQ (reference sequence). The ends were cut back, 1 base at V and 7 bases at J, with 10 bases in the middle. In nucleotides, the CDR3 is TGTGCCAGCAGCTTAGTTCAGTCGGGTGAAAAACTGTTTTTT. It yields the protein CASSLVQSGEKLFF.

This chain joins TRBV5-1 and TRBJ2-1; the match to TRBD2 covers 15 bases. Germline loops: CDR1 SGHRS, CDR2 YFSETQ. This CDR3 has 19 amino acids. With 1 base clipped from V and 2 bases from J, the junction kept 7 bases outside the gene matches. This chain's CDR3 is CASSLHGTSGRNTYNEQFF. CDR3 DNA sequence: TGCGCCAGCAGCTTGCACGGGACTAGCGGGAGGAACACCTACAATGAGCAGTTCTTC.

This clone was observed a single time. The gene calls are TRBV6-5 and TRBJ1-2; 8 nucleotides match TRBD1. The CDR3 sequence is 12 residues long. Germline loops: CDR1 MNHEY, CDR2 SVGAGI. V dropped 5 bases and J dropped 8; count of bases not matched to a gene: 4. CDR3 DNA sequence: TGTGCCAGCAGTGGACAGGGTAGGGGCTACACCTTC. It translates to CASSGQGRGYTF.

This chain links TRBV5-4 with TRBJ2-2; maybe TRBD1 (6 bases). This CDR3 has 13 amino acids. Germline CDR1 and CDR2: SGHNT and YYREEE (reference sequence). V dropped 1 base and J dropped 6 bases, with 7 bases sitting between them. The CDR3 region has the DNA TGTGCCAGCAGCTTGACAGGGCCCGGGGAGCTGTTTTTT. Translation: CASSLTGPGELFF.

The chain couples TRBV9 to TRBJ2-1; D is possibly TRBD1 (5 bases). Trimming left V 2 bases short and J 4 bases short, with 7 bases between. Germline assignment: CDR1 SGDLS and CDR2 YYNGEE. This CDR3 spans 13 amino acids. CDR3 loop: CASSVPGYNEQFF. The CDR3 DNA is TGTGCCAGCAGCGTCCCAGGGTACAATGAGCAGTTCTTC.

The CDR3 spells CASSLDLTYEQYF. The CDR3 DNA follows: TGTGCCAGCAGCTTAGACTTAACCTACGAGCAGTACTTC. The chain joins TRBV7-2 to TRBJ2-7; D call uncertain. Per the germline V gene, CDR1 is SGHTA and CDR2 is FQGNSA. The CDR3 spans 13 residues. Trimming removed 1 base from V and 2 bases from J, with 6 bases in between.

The chain carries TRBV7-8 and TRBJ1-1, with D possibly being TRBD1 (5 bases). Germline V CDR1 and CDR2: SGHVS, FQNEAQ. The CDR3 contains 16 residues. V lost 0 bases and J 6 bases, leaving 17 bases between the germline ends. As DNA, the CDR3 is TGTGCCAGCAGCTTAGCGCTGGGGGAGGCAAGCGCTGAAGCTTTCTTT. This gives the protein CASSLALGEASAEAFF.

The chain combines TRBV28 with TRBJ2-7, with TRBD1 matching 7 bases. The CDR3 extends over 14 amino acids. Germline CDR1 and CDR2: MDHEN and SYDVKM. J was trimmed by 2 bases and V by 6 bases; bases with no gene match: 7. The CDR3 region is CASRVYRGTYEQYF. Here the CDR3 DNA reads TGTGCCAGCAGGGTATACAGGGGTACCTACGAGCAGTACTTC.

This clone was picked up one time. The chain joins TRBV5-4 to TRBJ1-1; 7 bases map to TRBD1. The J segment lost 0 bases and the V segment lost 4 bases, leaving 9 bases of the junction unmatched. Germline V lookup: CDR1 SGHNT, CDR2 YYREEE (reference sequence). This CDR3 has 16 amino acids. The CDR3 bases are TGTGCCAGCAGCCGGACAGGAGGTTCCATGAACACTGAAGCTTTCTTT. Translation: CASSRTGGSMNTEAFF.

The chain uses TRBV19 and TRBJ1-6, with TRBD1 matching over 8 bases. The CDR3 has 14 residues. Germline V gene lookup returns CDR1 LNHDA and CDR2 SQIVND (reference sequence). With V trimmed by 5 bases and J by 7 bases, 4 bases remained unmatched. The CDR3 DNA reads as TGTGCCAGTAGTGTCGACAGGGGAAATTCACCCCTCCACTTT. Its protein is CASSVDRGNSPLHF.